Sequencing of this T cell receptor (beta chain) was carried out in a study of blood T cells in healthy people across ages (dated by TCRdb to the mid-2010s). A note on the overall study: In model experiments, roughly one uniquely barcoded TCR beta cDNA molecule per two T cells was captured by template switching. To track age-related changes in TCR beta repertoire diversity, the study relied on deep sequencing normalized with unique cDNA molecular identifiers. Four age groups were formed from the donors: young (average approximately 16 years), middle-aged (approximately 40), aged (roughly 59) and long-lived (around 82). To avoid experimental bias, donors of different ages were spread randomly across the sequencing lanes. Two additional independent replicas of 1 million unique cDNA reads from the same blood draw were analyzed for two donors (one aged 18 to 30 and one aged 80 or older). Findings and caveats that apply to the study as a whole: There was a strong correlation between observed TCR beta diversity and the percentage of naive T cells measured by flow cytometry. Donor CMV infection status was unknown, potentially confounding age-related changes in expanded clonotypes. Total diversity estimates from one million sequenced T cells were considered lower bounds and underestimates. Compared with the aged group, the long-lived group had more naive CD4+ T cells, fewer expanded clones and increased TCR diversity, suggesting age selection. Observed TCR beta diversity per million T cells fell roughly linearly with age, and a significant reduction was already apparent by age roughly 40. Since profiling was done on bulk unsorted PBMCs, naive and antigen-experienced compartments could not be conclusively compared.

This clonotype turned up a few times. The specificity of this receptor is unknown. Base qualities are not recorded, but no much larger clone differs from it by a single base. Preparation of the library involved 5' RACE. TCRdb lists the instrument as Illumina HiSeq 2500. A second PCR of roughly 7 to 11 cycles was run with a J-beta primer mix and a sample-barcoded 5' primer. A unique molecular identifier was introduced onto each TCR beta cDNA molecule by a template-switch 5' adaptor carrying 12 random nucleotides. Each sample yielded at least 2.5 million CDR3-containing paired-end reads. The Mint cDNA synthesis kit, primed by a TRBC-specific oligonucleotide, was used to synthesize first-strand cDNA from all RNA. After uracil-DNA glycosylase treatment, a first 18-cycle PCR used universal primers M1SS and BC2_uni_R on all cDNA. On the authors' methods: Each sample was normalized by randomly selecting 1 million high-quality reads, each carrying a distinct molecular identifier. Instead of being binned into consensus sequences, reads with shared molecular identifiers were discarded. MiTCR, run with a Q25 quality threshold and the strictest error-elimination algorithm, handled CDR3 identification, clonotype clustering and error correction. A nonparametric unseen species model with Euler transformation was used to estimate lower-bound total TCR beta diversity. Using fastp trimming at Q25 and MiXCR clonotype assembly, TCRdb reanalyzed the public sequencing data and kept in-frame beta chains. A single entry per CDR3 protein holds the most common genes and DNA from its merged rows. None of the V and J calls come from the authors' own analysis; TCRdb made them. This sample lists 540,000 or so distinct CDR3 sequences; 40% to 50% were detected once. The biggest ten clones account for around 23% of the sample.

Donors were 39 systemically healthy Caucasian individuals from Russia aged roughly 6 to 90 years. Each donor gave 8 to 10 milliliters of peripheral blood, drawn into EDTA-treated Vacutainer tubes. PBMCs were isolated by Ficoll-Paque density-gradient centrifugation, with at least 6.5 million obtained per sample. Total RNA, at least 6 micrograms per sample, was extracted from PBMCs with Trizol reagent. Naive CD45RAhigh/CD27high T cell percentages were measured by flow cytometry on a PBMC aliquot from every donor. Specimen: blood. The clonotype comes from a man older than 75 in good health.

The CDR3 region has the sequence CASSLGQILNEQFF. The DNA reads as follows: TGTGCCAGCAGTTTGGGACAGATCCTCAATGAGCAGTTCTTC. The V and J genes are TRBV12-3 or TRBV12-4 and TRBJ2-1; 7 bases in between match TRBD1. The CDR3 measures 14 amino acids from cysteine to phenylalanine. The kept DNA is CDR3 alone, 42 bases in frame from the first base. For this chain, trimming is 3 bases at the V end and 6 bases at the J end, and the number of junction bases without a gene match is 5.